These 16 T cell receptor beta chains came from one sample sequenced in a study of regulatory T cells in long-lasting Graves disease. Building of the TCR beta libraries involved iRepertoire HTBI primers and Arm-PCR of CDR3 regions. TCRdb processed the multiplex PCR reads anew with MiXCR; each CDR3 protein has one entry. The table lists 400,000 to 650,000 distinct CDR3 sequences, about 16% of them singletons. Time point in this sample: newly diagnosed GD, antithyroid drugs for less than 3 months. RNA isolated from PBMCs was used to make the TCR library. Separately, the same data were catalogued under a study of T cells in Graves' hyperthyroidism and ophthalmopathy.

Sequences were derived from peripheral blood mononuclear cells (PBMCs), sampled at new diagnosis, from a patient treated with antithyroid drugs. These receptors were taken from a woman aged 40-60 years with Graves disease.

This clonotype appeared a few times. This chain joins TRBV5-4 and TRBJ2-1; 7 bases fit TRBD2. Trimming at V came to 4 bases and at J to 7 bases, leaving 11 bases not matched to a gene. The CDR3 is 15 residues long. Germline V gene sequence: CDR1 SGHNT, CDR2 YYREEE (reference sequence). This chain's CDR3 is CASSPRDAGGNEQFF. As DNA, the CDR3 is TGTGCCAGCAGCCCCCGGGACGCCGGGGGGAATGAGCAGTTCTTC.

This clonotype came up many times. The rearrangement links TRBV12-3 or TRBV12-4 to TRBJ1-5, with D unresolved. The V end was cut by 2 bases, the J end by 0 bases, with 5 bases between. This CDR3 comprises 14 residues. CDR3 sequence: CASSLQNSNQPQHF. The CDR3, as DNA: TGTGCCAGCAGTTTACAGAATAGCAATCAGCCCCAGCATTTT.

The chain couples TRBV2 to TRBJ2-6; D gene unclear. From germline, CDR1 is SNHLY and CDR2 FYNNEI. V shed 2 bases and J shed 0 bases, with 11 bases lying between them. The CDR3 totals 17 residues. In DNA, the CDR3 is TGTGCCAGCAGTGAAATCATCGCCAGCTCTGGGGCCAACGTCCTGACTTTC. Translating it yields CASSEIIASSGANVLTF.

This clonotype was seen at least ten times. The chain joins TRBV12-3 or TRBV12-4 to TRBJ1-5; 9 bases line up with TRBD1. After removal of 7 bases from V and 4 bases from J, the junction contained 2 bases not matched to a gene. There are 13 residues in the CDR3. Here the CDR3 reads CASTGTGNQPQHF. DNA for the CDR3: TGTGCCAGCACCGGGACAGGGAATCAGCCCCAGCATTTT.

In this sample, this clonotype turned up many times. The gene calls are TRBV7-2 and TRBJ1-2; D gene ambiguous. The germline V gene encodes CDR1 SGHTA and CDR2 FQGNSA. The CDR3 length is 13 residues. Between the trimmed V and J ends, which lost 1 base and 8 bases, there was a span of 11 bases. CDR3 nucleotide sequence: TGTGCCAGCAGCTTAGAAGGGTTACGAGGCTACACCTTC. Protein sequence: CASSLEGLRGYTF.

The sample holds a few counts of this clonotype. This chain connects TRBV29-1 to TRBJ2-7; D tentatively reads TRBD1 or TRBD2 (5 bases each). The CDR3 totals 13 residues. The V gene's germline CDR1 is SQVTM and CDR2 ANQGSEA. Trimming removed 1 base at V and 6 bases at J, with 13 bases between. CDR3: CSVEAAGTREQYF. In DNA, the CDR3 is TGCAGCGTTGAAGCGGCAGGGACCCGCGAGCAGTACTTC.

This clonotype was counted a few times. The gene calls are TRBV3-1 and TRBJ2-2; 7 bases fit TRBD1. CDR3 length: 16 amino acids. V trimming: 4 bases; J trimming: 1 base; junction bases outside the gene matches: 6. CDR1 is LGHDT, CDR2 YNNKEL, per germline (reference sequence). The CDR3 coding sequence is TGTGCCAGCAGCCCGGGACAGCTCATGAACACCGGGGAGCTGTTTTTT. Its translation: CASSPGQLMNTGELFF.

In this sample, this clonotype turned up a few times. The chain couples TRBV24-1 to TRBJ2-1; weak D call: TRBD1 (6 bases). Germline assignment: CDR1 KGHDR and CDR2 SFDVKD. Trimming removed 3 bases from V and 2 bases from J, with 7 bases in between. The CDR3 is made up of 14 amino acids. For the CDR3, the DNA is TGTGCCACCAGTGATAGGGACACCTACAATGAGCAGTTCTTC. It specifies CATSDRDTYNEQFF.

Many counts were recorded for this clonotype. The V and J genes are TRBV28 and TRBJ2-3, with D hard to call. This CDR3 is built from 18 residues. The V gene lost 2 bases and the J gene lost 2 bases, with 20 bases spanning the gap. Germline V CDR1 and CDR2: MDHEN, SYDVKM. As DNA, the CDR3 is TGTGCCAGCAGTTTAACAACGTCTAGTGGGCTCGTCACAGATACGCAGTATTTT. It specifies CASSLTTSSGLVTDTQYF.

V gene TRBV2 combines with J gene TRBJ2-1; 8 bases map to TRBD1. CDR1 and CDR2 (germline): SNHLY, FYNNEI. V dropped 7 bases and J dropped 2; count of bases not matched to a gene: 7. There are 15 residues in the CDR3. CDR3 protein: CASTGGQGTYNEQFF. CDR3 bases: TGTGCCAGCACCGGCGGACAGGGTACCTACAATGAGCAGTTCTTC.

This clonotype was seen only a few times. The rearrangement uses TRBV30 and TRBJ1-6; 8 bases are shared with TRBD1. The CDR3 runs to 14 residues. CDR1 GTSNPN and CDR2 SVGIG come from the germline V gene (reference sequence). J was trimmed by 14 bases and V by 3 bases; bases with no gene match: 12. CDR3 in amino acids: CAWREKQGDTTLHF. The CDR3 nucleotides are TGTGCCTGGAGGGAAAAACAGGGGGATACGACCCTCCACTTT.

This clonotype was detected a few times. The chain links TRBV12-3 or TRBV12-4 to TRBJ2-2; maybe TRBD2 (5 bases). With 4 bases removed from V and 3 bases from J, the gap between germline ends came to 12 bases. The CDR3 runs to 15 residues. The CDR3 sequence: CASSCLGGDTGELFF. The CDR3 DNA reads as TGTGCCAGCAGTTGTTTAGGAGGTGACACCGGGGAGCTGTTTTTT.

This clonotype was seen at least ten times. This chain connects TRBV5-1 to TRBJ1-5; D is unresolved. Looked up from germline, CDR1 is SGHRS and CDR2 is YFSETQ. The V and J ends lost 0 bases and 0 bases respectively, with 10 bases between them. This CDR3 is built from 16 residues. The chain's CDR3 is CASSLGFTGSNQPQHF. CDR3 sequence (DNA): TGCGCCAGCAGCTTGGGGTTTACCGGTAGCAATCAGCCCCAGCATTTT.

This clonotype has a handful of counts. The chain links TRBV18 to TRBJ1-2; the D gene is possibly TRBD1 (6 bases). V lost 3 bases to trimming and J lost 2 bases, with 10 bases between them. Germline lookup yields CDR1 KGHSH and CDR2 LQKENI. The CDR3 is made up of 14 amino acids. This CDR3 reads CASSPGQRNYGYTF. The CDR3 DNA reads as TGTGCCAGCTCACCCGGACAGAGAAACTATGGCTACACCTTC.

CDR3 residues: CASSHPSDVFKPDTQYF. CDR3 bases: TGTGCCAGCAGCCACCCCTCGGACGTTTTTAAACCAGATACGCAGTATTTT. The chain joins TRBV7-2 to TRBJ2-3; D ambiguous. V was shortened by 5 bases and J by 4 bases, with 22 bases between the two germline ends. The CDR3 sequence is 17 residues long. Germline V gene sequence: CDR1 SGHTA, CDR2 FQGNSA. Together with reference TRBV7-2 and TRBJ2-3, the CDR3 gives the full variable domain: GAGVSQSPSNKVTEKGKDVELRCDPISGHTALYWYRQSLGQGLEFLIYFQGNSAPDKSGLPSDRFSAERTGGSVSTLTIQRTQQEDSAVYLCASSHPSDVFKPDTQYFGPGTRLTVL.

This clonotype was seen ten or more times. The chain has TRBV3-1 and TRBJ1-5; D ambiguous. The germline gives CDR1 LGHDT, CDR2 YNNKEL (reference sequence). The CDR3 sequence is 14 residues long. V shed 0 bases and J shed 7 bases, with 10 bases lying between them. CDR3 nucleotides: TGTGCCAGCAGCCAAGAAACCTCCAGGCAGCCCCAGCATTTT. It specifies CASSQETSRQPQHF.